The T cell receptor beta chain described here comes from a study of T cell changes during pregnancy in multiple sclerosis. CDR3 length equals 14 residues. The assay was immunoSEQ multiplex PCR, and TCRdb's table has in-frame clones only and misses some. The sample holds around 44,000 clones; approximately 92% are singletons and the top ten take under 1.5%. The receptor comes from a female donor with multiple sclerosis, enrolled in a pregnancy study. The sequencing input was peripheral blood. The chain joins TRBV21-1 to TRBJ2-7. TRBV21-1 is described as a pseudogene. The CDR3 protein is CASSKVRPPYEQYF. CDR3 bases: TGTGCCAGCAGCAAAGTGAGACCTCCCTACGAGCAGTACTTC.